The 27 T cell receptor beta chains given below trace back to one sample, sequenced in a study of PD-1 blockade in classical Hodgkin lymphoma. TCRdb keeps only in-frame clones here, not all; method: immunoSEQ multiplex PCR. The sample lists approximately 4,200 clones; roughly 87% were seen once. No patient escaped relapse after autologous stem cell transplantation, and brentuximab vedotin exposure varied. CD4+ T cells were purified from thawed PBMCs by magnetic negative selection. The starting material was CD4+ T cells from blood, obtained at baseline. The receptors were gathered from a human donor with classical Hodgkin lymphoma.

The chain links TRBV5-1 to TRBJ2-3, with D perhaps TRBD1 (5 bases). Trimming removed 5 bases from V and 1 base from J, with 17 bases in between. CDR1 SGHRS and CDR2 YFSETQ come from the germline V gene. This CDR3 contains 16 residues. CDR3 in amino acids: CASSHPRQGGTDTQYF. The CDR3 nucleotides are TGCGCCAGCAGTCACCCTCGGCAGGGTGGCACAGATACGCAGTATTTT.

This clone has only a few counts. The rearrangement joins TRBV5-1 to TRBJ1-1; D is ambiguous. V was cut by 0 bases and J by 5 bases, with 14 bases left in between. Germline CDR1 SGHRS, CDR2 YFSETQ. This CDR3 is 15 amino acids long. CDR3 amino acids: CASSLVPGDWTEAFF. CDR3 bases: TGCGCCAGCAGCTTGGTTCCGGGAGATTGGACTGAAGCTTTCTTT.

The V gene is TRBV5-1, the J gene TRBJ1-4, with 10 bases lining up with TRBD1. With V trimmed by 5 bases and J by 7 bases, 5 bases remained unmatched. The germline gives CDR1 SGHRS, CDR2 YFSETQ. This CDR3 has 14 residues. The CDR3 region has the DNA TGCGCCAGCAGTTGGGACAGGGGAGGTGAAAAACTGTTTTTT. It is translated as CASSWDRGGEKLFF.

The genes are TRBV7-8 and TRBJ1-3; D unclear. V was cut by 5 bases and J by 4 bases, with 9 bases left in between. Germline V lookup: CDR1 SGHVS, CDR2 FQNEAQ. This CDR3 has 13 residues. In DNA, the CDR3 is TGTGCCAGCAGCCGACCGGAAGGAAACACCATATATTTT. Encoded protein: CASSRPEGNTIYF. The complete variable domain, with remaining parts taken from reference TRBV7-8 and TRBJ1-3, reads GAGVSQSPRYKVAKRGQDVALRCDPISGHVSLFWYQQALGQGPEFLTYFQNEAQLDKSGLPSDRFFAERPEGSVSTLKIQRTQQEDSAVYLCASSRPEGNTIYFGEGSWLTVV.

This chain connects TRBV10-1 to TRBJ2-2, with D unclear. Trimming took 3 bases from V and 7 from J, leaving 9 bases between them. CDR1 is WNHNN and CDR2 is SYGVQD in the germline V gene (reference sequence). CDR3 length: 13 amino acids. Written as DNA, the CDR3 is TGCGCCAGCAGTGACAGGCCAAACGGGGAGCTGTTTTTT. Translation gives CASSDRPNGELFF.

The chain links TRBV6-1 to TRBJ2-1; either TRBD1 or TRBD2 may supply D (5 bases each). The CDR3 runs 14 residues. Germline-derived CDR1 and CDR2 are MNHNS and SASEGT. The germline V and J ends were trimmed by 8 bases and 0 bases, with 11 bases remaining between them. The CDR3, as DNA: TGTGCCAGCGTGAAGGGGAGCTCCTACAATGAGCAGTTCTTC. This gives the protein CASVKGSSYNEQFF.

The V gene is TRBV10-3, the J gene TRBJ2-7, with a weak D call TRBD1 (6 bases). The CDR3 totals 13 residues. Trimming removed 10 bases from V and 2 bases from J, with 15 bases in between. Germline lookup yields CDR1 ENHRY and CDR2 SYGVKD. The CDR3 protein is CATRGTDTYEQYF. The CDR3 DNA reads TGTGCCACAAGGGGGACGGATACCTACGAGCAGTACTTC.

The CDR3 nucleotides are TGTGCCAGCAGCTTAGAAAAGGGAATCGACGAGCAGTACTTC. It translates to CASSLEKGIDEQYF. The rearrangement joins TRBV7-9 to TRBJ2-5; the D is unclear. Judging by the DNA end, TRBJ2-7 fits better; the J call may be wrong. Germline CDR1 SEHNR, CDR2 FQNEAQ (reference sequence). CDR3 size: 14 residues.

Here the CDR3 reads CASSLEVAASGARELFF. For the CDR3, the DNA is TGTGCCAGCAGCTTAGAGGTTGCGGCTAGCGGGGCCAGGGAGCTGTTTTTT. The rearrangement links TRBV7-9 to TRBJ2-2; 9 nucleotides line up with TRBD2. There are 17 residues in the CDR3. CDR1 is SEHNR and CDR2 is FQNEAQ in the germline V gene (reference sequence). The V and J ends lost 1 base and 9 bases, in that order; junction bases with no gene match: 12.

The CDR3 here is CASSGLRGYSGNTIYF. The CDR3 DNA reads TGTGCCAGCAGCGGCCTCAGGGGATACTCTGGAAACACCATATATTTT. The chain is built from TRBV5-6 and TRBJ1-3, with D possibly matching TRBD1 (6 bases). The germline gives CDR1 SGHDT, CDR2 YYEEEE. The length of the CDR3 is 16 residues. V shed 4 bases and J shed 0 bases, with 14 bases lying between them. The entire variable domain, with the rest obtained from reference TRBV5-6 and TRBJ1-3, is as follows: DAGVTQSPTHLIKTRGQQVTLRCSPKSGHDTVSWYQQALGQGPQFIFQYYEEEERQRGNFPDRFSGHQFPNYSSELNVNALLLGDSALYLCASSGLRGYSGNTIYFGEGSWLTVV.

The chain has TRBV18 and TRBJ2-2; TRBD1 might be the D (6 bases). Germline CDR1 is KGHSH and CDR2 is LQKENI. The V and J ends lost 3 bases and 0 bases respectively, with 14 bases between them. This CDR3 has 17 residues. CDR3 nucleotide sequence: TGTGCCAGCTCACCCATTCCACAGGGTTCGAACACCGGGGAGCTGTTTTTT. It translates to CASSPIPQGSNTGELFF.

This clone was counted a few times. The chain employs TRBV27 and TRBJ1-6; D remains ambiguous. Looked up from germline, CDR1 is MNHEY and CDR2 is SMNVEV (reference sequence). The CDR3 contains 12 residues. The germline V and J ends were trimmed by 7 bases and 7 bases, with 8 bases remaining between them. The chain's CDR3 is CASKTVNSPLHF. The CDR3 DNA reads as TGTGCCAGCAAAACAGTCAATTCACCCCTCCACTTT.

The CDR3: CASHGGGQETQYF. In DNA, the CDR3 is TGTGCCAGCCACGGGGGGGGGCAAGAGACCCAGTACTTC. The V gene is TRBV5-5, the J gene TRBJ2-5; 8 positions match TRBD2. Germline V gene data show CDR1 as SGHKS and CDR2 as YYEKEE (reference sequence). V was clipped by 7 bases and J by 2 bases; unmatched bases: 4. The CDR3 totals 13 residues.

This clone was seen a handful of times. The genes are TRBV9 and TRBJ1-6; no reliable D call. The CDR3 runs 16 residues. The germline V gene encodes CDR1 SGDLS and CDR2 YYNGEE. V shed 0 bases and J shed 7 bases, with 14 bases lying between them. The CDR3 DNA reads TGTGCCAGCAGCGTAGGCGCAGGAACTACCAATTCACCCCTCCACTTT. Its translation is CASSVGAGTTNSPLHF.

Only one count was recorded for this clone. The chain links TRBV19 to TRBJ1-1; tentatively, D is TRBD1 (5 bases). V was clipped by 7 bases and J by 0 bases, with 9 bases between them. CDR3 size: 13 residues. In germline, CDR1 is LNHDA, CDR2 SQIVND (reference sequence). The CDR3 sequence is CASKGRVNTEAFF. The CDR3, as DNA: TGTGCCAGTAAGGGCAGGGTGAACACTGAAGCTTTCTTT.

The V call is TRBV6-6, the J call TRBJ1-3; possible D gene TRBD1, 5 bases. The V end was cut by 0 bases, the J end by 2 bases, with 11 bases between. The V gene's germline CDR1 is MNHNY and CDR2 SVGAGI (reference sequence). The CDR3 extends over 16 amino acids. The CDR3 reads CASSYSTQGTGNTIYF. The DNA for the CDR3 is TGTGCCAGCAGTTACTCGACTCAGGGAACTGGAAACACCATATATTTT.

The CDR3 DNA is TGCGCCAGCAGCGACGGGACAGGGGGATCTAGCTACACCTTC. This encodes CASSDGTGGSSYTF. The chain joins TRBV5-1 to TRBJ1-2; 11 positions agree with TRBD1. With V trimmed by 4 bases and J by 9 bases, 8 bases remained unmatched. CDR3 length equals 14 residues. Germline CDR1 reads SGHRS; CDR2 reads YFSETQ.

The chain links TRBV4-1 to TRBJ1-5; tentative D call: TRBD1 (5 bases). Germline V gene data show CDR1 as MGHRA and CDR2 as YSYEKL. V was cut by 4 bases and J by 1 base, with 8 bases left in between. The CDR3 has 14 amino acids. CDR3 sequence: CASSRPGSNQPQHF. CDR3 nucleotides: TGCGCCAGCAGCCGGCCAGGGAGCAATCAGCCCCAGCATTTT.

The V call is TRBV11-1, the J call TRBJ2-7; no clear D. Trimming took 1 base from V and 2 from J, leaving 3 bases between them. Germline CDR1 is SGHAT and CDR2 is FQDESV (reference sequence). This CDR3 comprises 12 residues. CDR3: CASSLDTYEQYF. In nucleotides, the CDR3 is TGTGCCAGCAGCTTAGACACCTACGAGCAGTACTTC.

V is TRBV28 and J is TRBJ1-5, with 8 bases identical to TRBD1. The J segment lost 1 base and the V segment lost 11 bases, leaving 16 bases of the junction unmatched. The germline gives CDR1 MDHEN, CDR2 SYDVKM. CDR3 length: 17 amino acids. Here the CDR3 DNA reads TGTGCCGTATGGGGACAGGCTTGGGGGGTAAGCAATCAGCCCCAGCATTTT. Amino acid sequence: CAVWGQAWGVSNQPQHF.

In DNA, the CDR3 is TGTGCCAGCAGCTTCGAGGGACAGGGTCGTTCACCCCTCCACTTT. Its protein product is CASSFEGQGRSPLHF. The chain couples TRBV5-4 to TRBJ1-6, with 9 bases lining up with TRBD1. The CDR3 is made up of 15 amino acids. Per germline, CDR1 SGHNT and CDR2 YYREEE (reference sequence). V lost 2 bases to trimming and J lost 9 bases; unmatched junction nucleotides: 6.

The chain joins TRBV7-6 to TRBJ1-1; 7 nucleotides align to TRBD1. Germline lookup yields CDR1 SGHVS and CDR2 FNYEAQ. The CDR3 contains 17 residues. After removal of 2 bases from V and 4 bases from J, the junction contained 13 bases not matched to a gene. The CDR3 DNA sequence: TGTGCCAGCAGCTTAAATGTGGGCAGGGGGGAGGGCACTGAAGCTTTCTTT. Protein product: CASSLNVGRGEGTEAFF.

This sequence joins TRBV5-1 and TRBJ2-2, with D perhaps TRBD1 (5 bases). V was clipped by 1 base and J by 2 bases, with 12 bases between them. CDR1 is SGHRS and CDR2 is YFSETQ in the germline V gene. CDR3 size: 16 residues. Here the CDR3 reads CASSLRPQGNTGELFF. The CDR3 nucleotides read TGCGCCAGCAGCTTGCGTCCGCAGGGTAACACCGGGGAGCTGTTTTTT. Full variable domain (rest looked up from reference TRBV5-1 and TRBJ2-2): KAGVTQTPRYLIKTRGQQVTLSCSPISGHRSVSWYQQTPGQGLQFLFEYFSETQRNKGNFPGRFSGRQFSNSRSEMNVSTLELGDSALYLCASSLRPQGNTGELFFGEGSRLTVL.

This clone was detected once. The CDR3 spells CASSIEGANTYEQYF. The CDR3 DNA reads as TGTGCCAGTAGTATAGAGGGAGCAAACACCTACGAGCAGTACTTC. The J gene is TRBJ2-7, the V gene TRBV19; a possible D gene is TRBD2 (5 bases). Deletions cut 0 bases from V and 2 bases from J, with 11 bases between. In germline, CDR1 is LNHDA, CDR2 SQIVND (reference sequence). This CDR3 contains 15 residues.

The chain links TRBV5-1 to TRBJ1-2, with D perhaps TRBD1 (6 bases). CDR3 length: 15 amino acids. Germline lookup yields CDR1 SGHRS and CDR2 YFSETQ. Trimming shortened V by 2 bases and J by 3 bases, and 14 bases separated the two germline ends. CDR3 amino acids: CASSFGQGLHYGYTF. Here the CDR3 DNA reads TGCGCCAGCAGCTTCGGTCAGGGGTTACACTATGGCTACACCTTC.

The J gene is TRBJ1-2, the V gene TRBV5-1, with unresolved D. Germline V lookup: CDR1 SGHRS, CDR2 YFSETQ. Trimming shortened V by 1 base and J by 8 bases, and 15 bases separated the two germline ends. There are 14 residues in the CDR3. The CDR3: CASSLSRPEDGYTF. In DNA, the CDR3 is TGCGCCAGCAGCTTGAGCAGGCCGGAGGACGGCTACACCTTC.

This rearrangement joins TRBV19 to TRBJ2-5; tentatively, D is TRBD1 or TRBD2 (5 bases each). Germline CDR1 reads LNHDA; CDR2 reads SQIVND (reference sequence). V was clipped by 3 bases and J by 4 bases, with 12 bases between them. The CDR3 is made up of 14 amino acids. The DNA of the CDR3 is TGTGCCAGTAGTATTCGGGGCCCAGGAGAGACCCAGTACTTC. The encoded protein is CASSIRGPGETQYF.